This T cell receptor beta chain is drawn from a study of regulatory T cells. Study results and limitations: In CD3G-deficient patients, conventional CD4+ T cells were enriched for hydrophobic CDR3 residues at positions 6 and 7.

Note on this clone: The target antigen is unknown.

A couple of CD3G-deficient patients had more severe autoimmunity; all had some. Patients aged 2 to 39 years had fewer naive and more memory CD4+ and CD8+ T cells. V lost 7 bases, J lost 4 bases, and 13 bases lay in between. The germline gives CDR1 ENHRY, CDR2 SYGVKD. This CDR3 is built from 13 residues. Primers: 52 TRBV forward and 13 TRBJ reverse. Clones were sequenced by immunoSEQ multiplex PCR, and TCRdb holds only the in-frame ones, with some missing. The sample yields tens of thousands of clones, about 88% seen once. Sample: conventional CD4+ T cells sorted from blood. This chain uses TRBV10-3 with TRBJ1-2; D gene unclear. The TCR sequence derives from a person aged 18-30 years with CD3G deficiency. In nucleotides, the CDR3 is TGTGCCATCACCGCGGACCCGACCTATGGCTACACCTTC. Protein: CAITADPTYGYTF.